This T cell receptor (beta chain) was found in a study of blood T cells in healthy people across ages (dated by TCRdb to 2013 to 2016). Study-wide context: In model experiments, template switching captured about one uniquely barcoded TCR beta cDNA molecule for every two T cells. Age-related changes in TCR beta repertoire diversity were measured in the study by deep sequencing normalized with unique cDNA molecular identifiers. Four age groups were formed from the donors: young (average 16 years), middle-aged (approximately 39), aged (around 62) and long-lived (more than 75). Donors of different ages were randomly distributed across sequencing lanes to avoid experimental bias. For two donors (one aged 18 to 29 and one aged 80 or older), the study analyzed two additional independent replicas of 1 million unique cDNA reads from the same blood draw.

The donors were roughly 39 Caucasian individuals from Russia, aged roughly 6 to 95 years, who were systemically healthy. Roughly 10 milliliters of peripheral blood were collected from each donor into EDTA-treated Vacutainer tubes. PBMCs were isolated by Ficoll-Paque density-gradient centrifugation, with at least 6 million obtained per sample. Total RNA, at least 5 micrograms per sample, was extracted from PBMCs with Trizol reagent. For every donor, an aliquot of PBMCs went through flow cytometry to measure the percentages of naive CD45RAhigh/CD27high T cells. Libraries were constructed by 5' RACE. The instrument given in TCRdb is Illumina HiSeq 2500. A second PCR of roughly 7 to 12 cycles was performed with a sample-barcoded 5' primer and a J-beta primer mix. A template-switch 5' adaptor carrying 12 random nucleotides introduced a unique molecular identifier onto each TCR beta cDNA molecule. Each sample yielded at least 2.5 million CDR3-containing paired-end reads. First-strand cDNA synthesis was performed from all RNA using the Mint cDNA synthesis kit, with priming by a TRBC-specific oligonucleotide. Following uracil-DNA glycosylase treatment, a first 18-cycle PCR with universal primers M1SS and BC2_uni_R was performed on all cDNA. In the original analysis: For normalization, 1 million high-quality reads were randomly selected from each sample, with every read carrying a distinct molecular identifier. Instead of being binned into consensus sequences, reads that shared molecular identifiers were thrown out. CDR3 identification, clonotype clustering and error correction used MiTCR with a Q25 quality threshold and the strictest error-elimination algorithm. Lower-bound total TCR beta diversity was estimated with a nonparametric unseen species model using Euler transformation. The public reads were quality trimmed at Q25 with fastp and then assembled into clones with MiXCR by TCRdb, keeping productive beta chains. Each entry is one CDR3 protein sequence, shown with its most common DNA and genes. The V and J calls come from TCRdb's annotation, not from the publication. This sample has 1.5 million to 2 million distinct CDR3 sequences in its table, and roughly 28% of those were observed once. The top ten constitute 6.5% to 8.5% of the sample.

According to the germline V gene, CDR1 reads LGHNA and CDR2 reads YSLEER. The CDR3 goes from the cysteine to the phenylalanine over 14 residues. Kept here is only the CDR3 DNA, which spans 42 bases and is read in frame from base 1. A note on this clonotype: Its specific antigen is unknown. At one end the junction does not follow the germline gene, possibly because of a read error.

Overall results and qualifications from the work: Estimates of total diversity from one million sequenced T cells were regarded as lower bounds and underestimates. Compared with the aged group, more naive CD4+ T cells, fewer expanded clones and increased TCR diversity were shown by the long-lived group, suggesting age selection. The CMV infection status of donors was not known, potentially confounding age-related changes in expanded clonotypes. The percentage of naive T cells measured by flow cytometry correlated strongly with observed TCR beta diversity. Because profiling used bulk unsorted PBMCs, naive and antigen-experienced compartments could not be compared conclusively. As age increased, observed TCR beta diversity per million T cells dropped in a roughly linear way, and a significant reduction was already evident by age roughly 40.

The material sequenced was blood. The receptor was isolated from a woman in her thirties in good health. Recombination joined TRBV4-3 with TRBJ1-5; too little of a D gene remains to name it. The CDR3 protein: CASSQSTQNQPQHF. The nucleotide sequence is TGCGCCAGCAGCCAATCGACCCAGAATCAGCCACAGCATTTT.